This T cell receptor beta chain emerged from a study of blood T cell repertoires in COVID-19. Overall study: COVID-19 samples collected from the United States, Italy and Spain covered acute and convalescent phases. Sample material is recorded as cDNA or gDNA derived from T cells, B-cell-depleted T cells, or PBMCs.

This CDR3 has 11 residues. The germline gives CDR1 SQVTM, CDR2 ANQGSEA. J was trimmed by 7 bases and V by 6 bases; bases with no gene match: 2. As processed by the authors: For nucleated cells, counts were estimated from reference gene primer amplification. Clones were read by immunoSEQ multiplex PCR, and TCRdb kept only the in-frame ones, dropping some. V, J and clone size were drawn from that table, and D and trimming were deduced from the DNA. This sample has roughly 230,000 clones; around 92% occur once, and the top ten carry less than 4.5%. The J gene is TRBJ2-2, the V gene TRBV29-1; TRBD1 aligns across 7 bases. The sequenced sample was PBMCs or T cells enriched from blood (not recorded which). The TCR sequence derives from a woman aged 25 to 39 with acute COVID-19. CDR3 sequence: CSVGTDGELFF. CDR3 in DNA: TGCAGCGTAGGGACAGACGGGGAGCTGTTTTTT.